This passage covers 11 T cell receptor beta chains from one sample sequenced in a study of cytomegalovirus exposure and HLA in healthy donors. Some clones are missing from TCRdb's copy, which holds only in-frame ones; the method was immunoSEQ multiplex PCR. This repertoire shows some 90,000 clones, about 96% found once; its top ten account for more than 0.65%. Source material: PBMCs. All receptors come from a man between 18 and 35 years old in good health and CMV-seronegative.

The chain employs TRBV7-6 and TRBJ2-1, with a weak D call TRBD1 (6 bases). Trimming took 5 bases from V and 4 from J, leaving 12 bases between them. This CDR3 has 14 residues. The V gene's germline CDR1 is SGHVS and CDR2 FNYEAQ. The CDR3 here is CASSAYREYNEQFF. In DNA form, the CDR3 reads TGTGCCAGCAGCGCCTACAGGGAATACAATGAGCAGTTCTTC.

This clone was picked up one time. The V gene is TRBV4-1, the J gene TRBJ2-3; TRBD1 aligns across 8 bases. The CDR3 runs 17 residues. Germline V CDR1 and CDR2: MGHRA, YSYEKL. Trimming cost V 1 base and J 2 bases; bases outside gene matches: 8. The CDR3 DNA reads as TGCGCCAGCAGCCAAGCCCGGGGGACAGGCTACACAGATACGCAGTATTTT. Translating it yields CASSQARGTGYTDTQYF.

The J gene is TRBJ2-5, the V gene TRBV9, with 8 bases matching TRBD1. Losses at the gene ends were 4 bases for V and 1 base for J; bases not matched to a gene: 9. Germline lookup yields CDR1 SGDLS and CDR2 YYNGEE. CDR3 length equals 16 residues. This CDR3 reads CASSPKTGVGQETQYF. CDR3 nucleotides: TGTGCCAGCAGCCCAAAGACAGGGGTGGGCCAAGAGACCCAGTACTTC.

The gene calls are TRBV6-1 and TRBJ2-6, with 7 bases identical to TRBD1. Germline V gives CDR1 MNHNS, CDR2 SASEGT. CDR3 length: 15 amino acids. J lost 0 bases, V lost 6 bases, and 2 bases had no gene match. CDR3 region: CASRTGASGANVLTF. In DNA, the CDR3 is TGTGCCAGCAGAACAGGGGCCTCTGGGGCCAACGTCCTGACTTTC.

The chain combines TRBV30 with TRBJ2-7; D may be TRBD1 (5 bases). Germline-derived CDR1 and CDR2 are GTSNPN and SVGIG (reference sequence). The germline V and J ends were trimmed by 2 bases and 2 bases, with 10 bases remaining between them. CDR3 length equals 13 residues. CDR3 sequence reads: CAWSSREPYEQYF. For the CDR3, the DNA is TGTGCCTGGAGTTCCAGGGAACCCTACGAGCAGTACTTC.

V is TRBV9 and J is TRBJ2-5; possibly TRBD1 for D (5 bases). V shed 0 bases and J shed 3 bases, with 9 bases lying between them. The CDR3 loop spans 14 amino acids. Germline lookup yields CDR1 SGDLS and CDR2 YYNGEE. CDR3 residues: CASSVGYRKETQYF. As DNA, the CDR3 is TGTGCCAGCAGCGTAGGGTACAGGAAAGAGACCCAGTACTTC.

The V call is TRBV30, the J call TRBJ1-2; 7 nucleotides align to TRBD1. V gave up 4 bases and J gave up 6 bases; unmatched junction bases: 20. The germline gives CDR1 GTSNPN, CDR2 SVGIG (reference sequence). The CDR3 is 17 residues long. The CDR3 DNA reads as TGTGCCTGGACCCGCGACATCTCCCAGGGGGAGGTCGATGGCTACACCTTC. Residues: CAWTRDISQGEVDGYTF.

The chain combines TRBV18 with TRBJ1-1; possibly TRBD1 for D (5 bases). In germline, CDR1 is KGHSH, CDR2 LQKENI. Trimming took 1 base from V and 3 from J, leaving 15 bases between them. This CDR3 contains 16 residues. CDR3 in DNA: TGTGCCAGCTCACCACTCCCCCAGGGATCGGACACTGAAGCTTTCTTT. Protein sequence: CASSPLPQGSDTEAFF.

The J gene is TRBJ2-3, the V gene TRBV7-3, with D tentatively TRBD1 (5 bases). The V and J ends lost 5 bases and 5 bases respectively, with 20 bases between them. The CDR3 spans 16 residues. Germline lookup yields CDR1 SGHTA and CDR2 FQGTGA. As DNA, the CDR3 is TGTGCCAGCAGCCCGACCGTTTTCAGGGCAAAAGATACGCAGTATTTT. Protein: CASSPTVFRAKDTQYF.

The rearrangement links TRBV2 to TRBJ1-2; D gene uncertain. Trimming shortened V by 1 base and J by 1 base, and 10 bases separated the two germline ends. Germline assignment: CDR1 SNHLY and CDR2 FYNNEI. There are 15 residues in the CDR3. The CDR3 loop reads CASSEDATHNYGYTF. In DNA form, the CDR3 reads TGTGCCAGCAGTGAAGATGCCACTCATAACTATGGCTACACCTTC.

The chain uses TRBV7-2 and TRBJ2-3; the D gene is possibly TRBD1 (6 bases). The CDR3 covers 14 residues. V gave up 2 bases and J gave up 4 bases, with 10 bases separating them. Germline loops: CDR1 SGHTA, CDR2 FQGNSA. This chain's CDR3 is CASSLYRVSDTQYF. The CDR3 DNA sequence: TGTGCCAGCAGCTTATACAGGGTTTCAGATACGCAGTATTTT. The complete variable domain, with remaining parts taken from reference TRBV7-2 and TRBJ2-3, reads GAGVSQSPSNKVTEKGKDVELRCDPISGHTALYWYRQSLGQGLEFLIYFQGNSAPDKSGLPSDRFSAERTGGSVSTLTIQRTQQEDSAVYLCASSLYRVSDTQYFGPGTRLTVL.